This is a list of T cell receptor beta chains from one sample in a study of breast tumors, draining lymph nodes, adjacent tissues. A single record per CDR3 protein comes from TCRdb applying MiXCR to the multiplex PCR reads. Of some 120,000 distinct CDR3 sequences listed, just under 20% were seen once; the top ten hold 3% to 4%. Material for sequencing was axillary lymph node tissue. The receptors come from a female donor with breast cancer. Some clones in this sample may be carry-over from other donors' samples. Each CDR3 is given with its conserved first and last residue. The D gene is left open where the match is weak. Clone size is stated in some rows and not others, as once, few, many or a class when expanded.

cdr3_aa,cdr3_nt,v_call,j_call,d_call,clone_size
CASSRGWTQYF,TGTGCCAGTTCAAGGGGCTGGACCCAGTACTTC,TRBV19,TRBJ2-5,-,many
CASSLISGGSTDTQYF,TGCGCCAGCAGCTTGATCAGCGGGGGGAGCACAGATACGCAGTATTTT,TRBV5-1,TRBJ2-3,TRBD2,many
CAWRGPGLVKNNEQFF,TGTGCCTGGAGGGGACCGGGACTAGTGAAAAACAATGAGCAGTTCTTC,TRBV30,TRBJ2-1,TRBD2,-
CATEGGLSNQPQHF,TGTGCCACAGAGGGGGGTCTGAGCAATCAGCCCCAGCATTTT,TRBV19,TRBJ1-5,-,many
CASSPDVNYGYTF,TGTGCCAGCTCACCAGACGTTAACTATGGCTACACCTTC,TRBV18,TRBJ1-2,-,many
CSATPRTSGEAQYF,TGCAGTGCTACTCCACGGACAAGCGGGGAGGCCCAGTACTTC,TRBV20-1,TRBJ2-5,TRBD2,many
CASSHPALGDYGYTF,TGTGCCAGCAGCCACCCGGCGCTCGGGGACTATGGCTACACCTTC,TRBV7-9,TRBJ1-2,-,-
CASQLGSAALYNEQFF,TGTGCCAGCCAGCTAGGGTCGGCGGCCCTTTACAATGAGCAGTTCTTC,TRBV11-1,TRBJ2-1,-,many
CASSLSHTQYF,TGTGCCAGCAGCCTCTCCCATACGCAGTATTTT,TRBV7-9,TRBJ2-3,-,many
CSAGGTSVRGGTDTQYF,TGCAGTGCTGGAGGGACTAGCGTTAGAGGGGGCACAGATACGCAGTATTTT,TRBV20-1,TRBJ2-3,TRBD2,many
CASSSDRGQPQHF,TGTGCCAGCTCATCCGACAGGGGTCAGCCCCAGCATTTT,TRBV18,TRBJ1-5,TRBD1,many
CASSVSWTSGRVRYNEQFF,TGTGCCAGCAGTGTATCGTGGACTAGCGGGAGGGTACGATACAATGAGCAGTTCTTC,TRBV25-1,TRBJ2-1,TRBD2,many
CASSLVYGTGMNNEQFF,TGTGCCAGCAGCTTAGTTTACGGGACAGGTATGAACAATGAGCAGTTCTTC,TRBV7-9,TRBJ2-1,TRBD1,many
CASSRTGRPWDEQFF,TGCGCCAGCAGCCGGACAGGACGACCGTGGGATGAGCAGTTCTTC,TRBV5-1,TRBJ2-1,TRBD1,many
CSVDRGPLGDEQFF,TGCAGCGTCGATAGGGGACCTCTTGGCGATGAGCAGTTCTTC,TRBV29-1,TRBJ2-1,-,many
CASSLPRLAGGNEQFF,TGTGCCAGCAGCCTACCAAGACTAGCGGGGGGCAATGAGCAGTTCTTC,TRBV11-2,TRBJ2-1,TRBD2,many
CASSQGQGAATNEKLFF,TGCGCCAGCAGCCAAGGACAGGGGGCGGCAACTAATGAAAAACTGTTTTTT,TRBV5-1,TRBJ1-4,TRBD1,many
CASSFFTGDSPLHF,TGTGCCAGCAGTTTTTTTACAGGGGATTCACCCCTCCACTTT,TRBV6-5,TRBJ1-6,TRBD1,many
CASSIGRGLNEQSF,TGTGCCAGCAGTATCGGCAGGGGGCTTAATGAGCAGTCCTTC,TRBV19,TRBJ2-1,TRBD1,-
CSAPPAGRGSYEQYF,TGCAGTGCTCCTCCCGCGGGCAGGGGATCCTACGAGCAGTACTTC,TRBV20-1,TRBJ2-7,-,many
CASSLVGGRYNEQFF,TGTGCCAGCAGCTTAGTCGGGGGGCGGTACAATGAGCAGTTCTTC,TRBV11-2,TRBJ2-1,-,many
CASSQQGGKLSTDTQYF,TGCGCCAGCAGCCAACAAGGGGGGAAACTTAGCACAGATACGCAGTATTTT,TRBV4-1,TRBJ2-3,-,many